These T cell receptor beta chains were read from a single sample in a study of long-term antiretroviral therapy in people with HIV. Assay used: immunoSEQ multiplex PCR; TCRdb lists only in-frame clones, some missing. Among 20,000 to 30,000 clones listed, roughly four fifths were seen once. Here the sequenced sample was unsorted PBMCs, taken 4.4 years after starting antiretroviral therapy. Source of these receptors: a man aged 30 to 39 with HIV. CDR3s leave out the opening cysteine and the closing phenylalanine or tryptophan. D genes are given only for firm matches. Clone size appears in some rows only: once, few, many, or a class for an expanded clone.

clone size	V gene	CDR3 length	D gene	J gene	CDR3 protein
NA	TRBV27	13	NA	TRBJ2-4	ASSLGGGEPNIQY
few	TRBV19	12	NA	TRBJ2-7	ASSMGGAPGAGN
NA	TRBV19	14	NA	TRBJ1-2	ASSIDREGANYGYT
NA	TRBV7-9	11	NA	TRBJ2-2	ARDTTNTGELF
NA	TRBV7-2	12	NA	TRBJ1-2	ASSIITGFYGYT
NA	TRBV7-2	15	TRBD2	TRBJ2-7	ASSLEGASGRAYEQY
NA	TRBV19	14	NA	TRBJ1-1	ASSPPIGLENTEAF
NA	TRBV7-6	13	NA	TRBJ2-2	ASSLAGANTGELF
NA	TRBV6-5	10	NA	TRBJ1-2	ASSYGPAGYT
NA	TRBV5-1	12	NA	TRBJ1-1	ASSLGTANTEAF
NA	TRBV27	11	NA	TRBJ2-7	ASKPFAAYEQY
NA	TRBV13	21	TRBD2	TRBJ2-3	ASSSRGLPGLAGETYSTDTQY
NA	TRBV9	14	NA	TRBJ1-2	ASSPPGRAESYGYT
NA	TRBV10-3	13	NA	TRBJ1-1	AISESKNMNTEAF
NA	TRBV18	13	NA	TRBJ1-1	ASSRPLNQDREAF
NA	TRBV5-5	13	NA	TRBJ1-6	ASSPTDSFNSPLH